This TCR beta chain comes out of a study of cytomegalovirus exposure and HLA in healthy donors. Regarding this clone: Its antigen is currently unknown.

A multiplex PCR was run with 60 Vbeta primers and 13 Jbeta primers. Assay: immunoSEQ multiplex PCR; the TCRdb copy retains only in-frame clones and omits some. The specimen's table records about 170,000 clones. Notes on the study in general: An apparent linkage of common viral pathogens to several of the most significant clusters emerged in a later analysis.

The germline V gene encodes CDR1 MNHNY and CDR2 SVGAGI (reference sequence). J lost 16 bases, V lost 7 bases, and 11 bases had no gene match. The CDR3 contains 13 residues. The source is a woman aged 18-29 years in good health and CMV-seropositive. The specimen sequenced was PBMCs. The chain recombines TRBV6-6 with TRBJ2-1; TRBD2 matches at 12 bases. This chain's CDR3 is CASTVMTSGSIFF. CDR3 coding DNA: TGTGCCAGCACCGTAATGACTAGCGGGAGTATTTTCTTC.